The following is a TCR beta chain sequence with its context. Trimming shortened V by 0 bases and J by 2 bases, and 14 bases separated the two germline ends. This CDR3 contains 17 residues. The germline V gene has CDR1 MGHRA and CDR2 YSYEKL. These data belong to a study of T cells in Graves' hyperthyroidism and ophthalmopathy. Amplification yielded TCR beta CDR3 regions, with RNA transcripts as the source. First-round RT-PCR with HTBI primers amplified the TCR CDR3 region. MiXCR was run by TCRdb on the multiplex PCR reads, yielding one entry per CDR3 protein. The sample has over 500,000 distinct CDR3 sequences; about 16% are singletons.

The receptor was derived from a woman under 40 with Graves' ophthalmopathy. Sequences were obtained from blood. J is TRBJ1-5 and V is TRBV4-1; D gene ambiguous. CDR3: CASSQDIRVGGNQPQHF. CDR3 DNA sequence: TGCGCCAGCAGCCAAGATATTAGGGTGGGAGGCAATCAGCCCCAGCATTTT.